The rows below give T cell receptor beta chains drawn from one sample of a study of cytomegalovirus exposure and HLA in healthy donors. The protocol was immunoSEQ multiplex PCR, while the TCRdb copy is restricted to in-frame clones and leaves out a portion. In the table there are roughly 92,000 clones, approximately 7.6% of which are singletons. The specimen sequenced was PBMCs. The receptors originated from a man in his fifties in good health and CMV-seronegative. CDR3s include the opening cysteine and the closing phenylalanine or tryptophan. D genes are given only for firm matches. The size field is filled for only some rows; it gives once, few, many or a size class.

NA	TRBV5-1	NA	TRBJ2-7	TGCGCCAGCAGCTTATCGACATCCCAAAGGGAGCAGTACTTC	CASSLSTSQREQYF
few	TRBV7-2	NA	TRBJ2-1	TGTGCCAGCAGCTTAGCTTACGGGGCCTACAATGAGCAGTTCTTC	CASSLAYGAYNEQFF
NA	TRBV6-1	NA	TRBJ1-1	TGTGCCAGCAGTTTAGCCGGGATTAACACTGAGGCTTTCTTT	CASSLAGINTEAFF
NA	TRBV5-1	TRBD2	TRBJ2-7	TGCGCCAGCAGCTTGCGGGGGGGAGAGCGCGAGCAGTACTTC	CASSLRGGEREQYF
few	TRBV2	NA	TRBJ1-2	TGTGCCAGCAGTGAACAGGGGACGGGCTACACCTTC	CASSEQGTGYTF
NA	TRBV7-2	NA	TRBJ1-4	TGTGCCAGCAGCTTGCAGACAGCAACTAATGAAAAACTGTTTTTT	CASSLQTATNEKLFF
NA	TRBV2	TRBD1	TRBJ2-1	TGTGCCAGCGGGACAGGGGTGTACAATGAGCAGTTCTTC	CASGTGVYNEQFF
NA	TRBV6-5	TRBD1	TRBJ2-3	TGTGCCAGCAGTTACGACGGGACAGGGGACACAGATACGCAGTATTTT	CASSYDGTGDTDTQYF
few	TRBV15	TRBD1	TRBJ1-4	TGTGCCACCAGCAGAGGGAGGGACAGGGACGAAAAACTGTTTTTT	CATSRGRDRDEKLFF
NA	TRBV7-2	TRBD2	TRBJ2-2	TGTGCCAGCAGCTTAGCGGGACTAAACACCGGGGAGCTGTTTTTT	CASSLAGLNTGELFF
few	TRBV7-9	NA	TRBJ2-3	TGTGCCAGCAGCTTCGGGGGCGGGAGAGGGGATACGCAGTATTTT	CASSFGGGRGDTQYF
few	TRBV6-5	TRBD2	TRBJ2-7	TGTGCCAGCAGTTACTCGGGACTAGCGACCTACGAGCAGTACTTC	CASSYSGLATYEQYF
few	TRBV7-3	NA	TRBJ2-2	TGTGCCACCTCTGGCGGGGGCGGCGGGGAGCTGTTTTTT	CATSGGGGGELFF
NA	TRBV10-3	NA	TRBJ2-6	TGTGCCATCAGTGGTACGGGATCTGGGGCCAACGTCCTGACTTTC	CAISGTGSGANVLTF
few	TRBV7-9	NA	TRBJ1-3	TGTGCCAGCATGGAACCGGGACACCCTGGAAACACCATATATTTT	CASMEPGHPGNTIYF
NA	TRBV2	NA	TRBJ2-3	TGTGCCAGCAGCTTGAACAGGGACCCAGATACGCAGTATTTT	CASSLNRDPDTQYF
NA	TRBV10-3	TRBD2	TRBJ2-3	TGTGCCATCAGCCCAAGGACTAGCGGGGGGGGAGATACGCAGTATTTT	CAISPRTSGGGDTQYF
NA	TRBV6-4	NA	TRBJ2-3	TGTGCCAGCAGTGACTCCGGGGGGCTTGGAGATACGCAGTATTTT	CASSDSGGLGDTQYF
NA	TRBV18	NA	TRBJ2-5	TGTGCCAGCTCACCTTTCGACAGGACCTTCCAAGAGACCCAGTACTTC	CASSPFDRTFQETQYF
NA	TRBV27	NA	TRBJ1-1	NA	CASSLWGGGAAFF
few	TRBV6-5	TRBD1	TRBJ2-3	TGTGCCAGCAGTCCGACAGGGTTGGATACGCAGTATTTT	CASSPTGLDTQYF
NA	TRBV29-1	NA	TRBJ2-3	TGCAGCGTTGAGTACCAGGGGCTGTCAGATACGCAGTATTTT	CSVEYQGLSDTQYF
few	TRBV18	TRBD2	TRBJ2-3	TGTGCCAGCTCACCTCCGGGACTAGCGGCAGATACGCAGTATTTT	CASSPPGLAADTQYF
NA	TRBV7-2	TRBD1	TRBJ1-5	TGTGCCAGCAGCCATCCTCCAAATGACCGGGACAGGGTAGATCAGCCCCAGCATTTT	CASSHPPNDRDRVDQPQHF
few	TRBV4-1	NA	TRBJ2-1	TGCGCCAGCAGCCAAGAGCGCTACAATGAGCAGTTCTTC	CASSQERYNEQFF
few	TRBV27	TRBD1	TRBJ1-6	TGTGCCAGCAGTTGGGACAGGCTTTCACCCCTCCACTTT	CASSWDRLSPLHF
few	TRBV6-5	TRBD1	TRBJ2-7	TGTGCCAGCAGCCCCGGACAGGGGGGGACATACGAGCAGTACTTC	CASSPGQGGTYEQYF
NA	TRBV5-4	TRBD2	TRBJ2-1	TGTGCCAGCAGCTTGGGGGGACTAGTAAGTTTCAATGAGCAGTTCTTC	CASSLGGLVSFNEQFF
few	TRBV30	TRBD1	TRBJ1-1	TGTGCCTGGAGTTTGACAGGGGGTGAAGCTTTCTTT	CAWSLTGGEAFF
NA	TRBV28	NA	TRBJ1-5	TGTGCCAGCAGTCGAAGACAGGTAGGGAATCAGCCCCAGCATTTT	CASSRRQVGNQPQHF
few	TRBV18	NA	TRBJ2-5	TGTGCCAGCTCACCAAGCCAGGGGAGAGAGACCCAGTACTTC	CASSPSQGRETQYF
few	TRBV6-1	NA	TRBJ1-2	TGTGCCAGCAGTGAAGGCACCGTTGGAGCTAACTATGGCTACACCTTC	CASSEGTVGANYGYTF
NA	TRBV21-1	NA	TRBJ2-2	TGTGCCAGCATCGTTACCGGGGAGCTGTTTTTT	CASIVTGELFF
NA	TRBV28	NA	TRBJ1-2	TGTGCCAGCAGCCTAGCTAACTATGGCTACACCTTC	CASSLANYGYTF
NA	TRBV6-5	NA	TRBJ1-2	TGTGCCAGCAGTCGGACGACAGCCGGGAGTGGCTACACCTTC	CASSRTTAGSGYTF
few	TRBV27	TRBD2	TRBJ2-2	TGTGCCAGCAGGGAACTAGCGGCGAACACCGGGGAGCTGTTTTTT	CASRELAANTGELFF
few	TRBV28	NA	TRBJ1-5	TGTGCCAGCAGTTCCGGGCAGCGGACCCAGCATTTT	CASSSGQRTQHF
NA	TRBV7-6	TRBD2	TRBJ2-1	TGTGCCAGCAGCTCAGAACAGGGACTAGAGTACAATGAGCAGTTCTTC	CASSSEQGLEYNEQFF
few	TRBV30	TRBD2	TRBJ2-7	TGTGCCTGGAGTCCAGGGCTAGCGGGAGTGAACGAGCAGTACTTC	CAWSPGLAGVNEQYF
NA	TRBV18	TRBD1	TRBJ1-4	TGTGCCAGCTCTCCAGGGGGCGCCTCAACTAATGAAAAACTGTTTTTT	CASSPGGASTNEKLFF
NA	TRBV27	TRBD1	TRBJ1-1	TGTGCCAGCTTTAAGGGGGCTCATGCGAACACTGAAGCTTTCTTT	CASFKGAHANTEAFF
NA	TRBV5-4	TRBD2	TRBJ2-2	TGTGCCAGCAGCATTGGACTAGCGGGGGCTAACACCGGGGAGCTGTTTTTT	CASSIGLAGANTGELFF